A selection of T cell receptor beta chains follows, all from one sample in a study of shared clonotypes between healthy human individuals. Profiled with immunoSEQ multiplex PCR; TCRdb holds only in-frame clones, not every one. The data show roughly 640,000 clones, with over 65% seen just once and roughly 1.7% held by the top ten. Material for sequencing was memory CD4+ T cells sorted from blood. The receptor source for this set is a young woman in good health. Each CDR3 is given with its conserved first and last residue. D genes are given only for firm matches. Size tells how often a clone was seen (once, few, many) or the class of an expanded clone, and some rows leave it out.

cdr3_nt cdr3_aa j_call clone_size v_call cdr3_length d_call
TGTGCCAGCAGTTTCAGGGGGAAGGGCACCGGGGAGCTGTTTTTT CASSFRGKGTGELFF TRBJ2-2 - TRBV2 15 TRBD1
TGTGCCAGCAGCTTGGCCACGGGAGGCGACCAAGAGACCCAGTACTTC CASSLATGGDQETQYF TRBJ2-5 - TRBV5-4 16 TRBD2
TGTGCCAGCAGCTTGTCTTCCGGCGGGAGATGGGGGGAGCAGTACTTC CASSLSSGGRWGEQYF TRBJ2-7 - TRBV11-2 16 TRBD2
TGTGCCTTCTGGACTAGGAGCTCCTACGAGCAGTACTTC CAFWTRSSYEQYF TRBJ2-7 - TRBV30 13 TRBD2
TGTGCCAGCAGTTTCACAGCGGGAGGGCAGTATTTT CASSFTAGGQYF TRBJ2-3 - TRBV28 12 TRBD2
TGTGCCAGCAGCCCTGTCACAACAAACACCGGGGAGCTGTTTTTT CASSPVTTNTGELFF TRBJ2-2 - TRBV7-7 15 -
TGTGCCAGTAGTCAAAGGGGGACAGGGGTTTCTGGGGCCAACGTCCTGACTTTC CASSQRGTGVSGANVLTF TRBJ2-6 - TRBV19 18 TRBD1
TGTGCCAGTATGTCGACAGGGCGGGATAGCAATCAGCCCCAGCATTTT CASMSTGRDSNQPQHF TRBJ1-5 - TRBV19 16 TRBD1
TGCGCCAGCAGCTTGGAGGACCCGGGCACCGGGGAGCTGTTTTTT CASSLEDPGTGELFF TRBJ2-2 once TRBV5-1 15 -
TGTGCCAGCAGCTCACTAAGGAGGTGGGAGGACCCGCCGTACGAGCAGTACTTC CASSSLRRWEDPPYEQYF TRBJ2-7 - TRBV11-2 18 -
TGCGCCAGCAGCTTTGACAGGGGGGACATCAATGAGCAGTTCTTC CASSFDRGDINEQFF TRBJ2-1 - TRBV5-1 15 TRBD1
TGCGCCAGCAGCCCCGGGACGGCCGGAAACACCATATATTTT CASSPGTAGNTIYF TRBJ1-3 - TRBV5-1 14 -
TGTGCCAGCAGGAATCGCGGGGGATCCTACGAGCAGTACTTC CASRNRGGSYEQYF TRBJ2-7 - TRBV2 14 TRBD2
TGCAGCGTTGGGCGGAAAAACATGAACACTGAAGCTTTCTTT CSVGRKNMNTEAFF TRBJ1-1 - TRBV29-1 14 -
TGCGCCAGCAAGAAGGGGACAGATACGCAGTATTTT CASKKGTDTQYF TRBJ2-3 - TRBV10-2 12 -
TGTGCCAGCAGCCGACTCAGGGCCCAAGGTGTGGATACGCAGTATTTT CASSRLRAQGVDTQYF TRBJ2-3 - TRBV27 16 -
TGTGCCAGCTCACGAGACAGTAATGAAAAACTGTTTTTT CASSRDSNEKLFF TRBJ1-4 - TRBV18 13 -
TGTGCCTGGACCACCCAAGAGACCCAGTACTTC CAWTTQETQYF TRBJ2-5 once TRBV30 11 -
TGTGCCAGCAGCGAGGGTACCTTAGCGGGATCCTACGAGCAGTACTTC CASSEGTLAGSYEQYF TRBJ2-7 - TRBV2 16 TRBD2
TGTGCCTGGACGCACAGGGGTCTAGCCAAAAACATTCAGTACTTC CAWTHRGLAKNIQYF TRBJ2-4 - TRBV30 15 TRBD1
TGTGCCAGCAGTTACCAAAAAGAGGGCACAGATACGCAGTATTTT CASSYQKEGTDTQYF TRBJ2-3 few TRBV6-6 15 -
TGTGCCAGCAGCTTGGCAGGGCCTGACTACAATGAGCAGTTCTTC CASSLAGPDYNEQFF TRBJ2-1 - TRBV5-5 15 -
TGTGCCTGGAACCAGGGGAGCAATCAGCCCCAGCATTTT CAWNQGSNQPQHF TRBJ1-5 few TRBV30 13 -
TGTGCCAGCAAAAGTCATGGCGGGTACTATGAGCAGTTCTTC CASKSHGGYYEQFF TRBJ2-1 - TRBV25-1 14 -
TGTGCCAGCAGCCAAGGGGGATCCGGTGCCTACGAGCAGTACTTC CASSQGGSGAYEQYF TRBJ2-7 - TRBV14 15 -
TGTGCCAGCAGTTACCGAGAGGGGTCGGGAGCTTTCTTT CASSYREGSGAFF TRBJ1-1 few TRBV6-5 13 -
TGTGCCAGCAGTTTAGGCGTAGGGGGCCCTAACTATGGCTACACCTTC CASSLGVGGPNYGYTF TRBJ1-2 once TRBV28 16 TRBD1
TGTGCCAGCAGCCAAGATCAGGGGGGTCAGCCCCAGCATTTT CASSQDQGGQPQHF TRBJ1-5 once TRBV4-2 14 TRBD1
TGTGCCATCAGGACTAGCACCGAGAGCACAGATACGCAGTATTTT CAIRTSTESTDTQYF TRBJ2-3 - TRBV10-3 15 TRBD2
TGTGCCATCAGTCGGGACAGGGGTGAAGAGCAGTACTTC CAISRDRGEEQYF TRBJ2-7 - TRBV10-3 13 TRBD1
TGTGCCAGCAGCCAAGAACTTCTGGCTAGCGGGACCACAGATACGCAGTATTTT CASSQELLASGTTDTQYF TRBJ2-3 - TRBV4-2 18 TRBD2
TGTGCCAGCTCACTGAGGACAGCGGATGAAAAACTGTTTTTT CASSLRTADEKLFF TRBJ1-4 - TRBV18 14 -
TGTGCCAGCAGCCCTCTAGAGCGGGTTCAAGAGACCCAGTACTTC CASSPLERVQETQYF TRBJ2-5 - TRBV7-9 15 -
TGTGCCAGCAGCGTTCAACCCACAGGGGATTCACCCCTCCACTTT CASSVQPTGDSPLHF TRBJ1-6 - TRBV9 15 TRBD1
TGCGCCAGCAGCCAAGAGAGGGGGTTCGGCTATGGCTACACCTTC CASSQERGFGYGYTF TRBJ1-2 - TRBV4-1 15 -
TGTGCCAAAAGACTAGCGGGAGGGTCCGGGGAGCTGTTTTTT CAKRLAGGSGELFF TRBJ2-2 - TRBV7-2 14 TRBD2
TGTGCCAGTAGTATTATTAGCGGGAGAAGTCGAGAGACCCAGTACTTC CASSIISGRSRETQYF TRBJ2-5 - TRBV19 16 TRBD2
TGCGCCAGCAGCCAAGATAGGGCTAGCGGTTCCTACAATGAGCAGTTCTTC CASSQDRASGSYNEQFF TRBJ2-1 - TRBV4-1 17 TRBD2
TGTGCCAGCAGCTACGGGAGTACGTCAGATACGCAGTATTTT CASSYGSTSDTQYF TRBJ2-3 - TRBV7-8 14 -
TGTGCCAGCAGCTTGGTTGTCAACGGGGCTTTCTTT CASSLVVNGAFF TRBJ1-1 few TRBV5-4 12 -
TGTGCCAGCAGCTGGACTAGCGGGAGCTACGAGCAGTACTTC CASSWTSGSYEQYF TRBJ2-7 few TRBV7-2 14 TRBD2
TGTGCCAGTAGTGGTCAAAGCGGGGGTTCCTACGAGCAGTACTTC CASSGQSGGSYEQYF TRBJ2-7 once TRBV19 15 TRBD2
TGTGCCAGCAGCGCCATTAGCGGGAGGGCCGAAAACACCGGGGAGCTGTTTTTT CASSAISGRAENTGELFF TRBJ2-2 - TRBV11-2 18 TRBD2
TGTGCCAGCAGTTCAGGACAGGGAGAGACCCAGTACTTC CASSSGQGETQYF TRBJ2-5 few TRBV6-5 13 TRBD1
TGTGCCAGCAGCCTATACAGGGGACACCCTGATAGCAATCAGCCCCAGCATTTT CASSLYRGHPDSNQPQHF TRBJ1-5 - TRBV14 18 TRBD1
TGTGCCAGCAGGTACAGGGGGAAGAAGGAAAAACTGTTTTTT CASRYRGKKEKLFF TRBJ1-4 - TRBV6-6 14 TRBD1
TGTGCCAGCAGTTACCCCCCGTTGGAGACCCAGTACTTC CASSYPPLETQYF TRBJ2-5 - TRBV6-5 13 -
TGCGCCAGCAGCGGCGCTCGATCCTACGAGCAGTACTTC CASSGARSYEQYF TRBJ2-7 - TRBV5-1 13 -
TGCGCCAGCAGCCAAGTGGGGCAGGGCACAGATACGCAGTATTTT CASSQVGQGTDTQYF TRBJ2-3 - TRBV4-1 15 -
TGTGCCAGTAGCTCTCAGGGGACAGGGGTCGAGCAGTACTTC CASSSQGTGVEQYF TRBJ2-7 - TRBV19 14 TRBD1
TGCGCCAGCAGCTTGGGGCTAGCGGGATTGCAGACCCAGTACTTC CASSLGLAGLQTQYF TRBJ2-5 - TRBV5-1 15 TRBD2
TGTGCCAGTAGTGCCCTAGCTCGGGGGAATGAGCAGTTCTTC CASSALARGNEQFF TRBJ2-1 - TRBV19 14 -
TGTGCCAGCAGTTCTCTGGGGGCAGGGACTGAAGCTTTCTTT CASSSLGAGTEAFF TRBJ1-1 once TRBV7-2 14 -
TGTGCCAGCAGCTGGAGGACTGAGTTTAGCGGGGAGCTGTTTTTT CASSWRTEFSGELFF TRBJ2-2 once TRBV7-2 15 -
TGTGCCAGCAGCTCCACTAGGGGCTCCTACGAGCAGTACTTC CASSSTRGSYEQYF TRBJ2-7 - TRBV7-9 14 -
TGTGCCAGCGGTGGCTCGGGCTACGAGCAGTACTTC CASGGSGYEQYF TRBJ2-7 - TRBV14 12 -
TGTGCCAGCAGTGCACGACAAGCGGGAATGGGGGATGAGCAGTTCTTC CASSARQAGMGDEQFF TRBJ2-1 - TRBV6-4 16 TRBD2
TGTGCCAGAGATAAGCCAGGGACACTCTCTGAAGCTTTCTTT CARDKPGTLSEAFF TRBJ1-1 - TRBV21-1 14 -
TGTGCCAGCAGCAAAGCAGGGGAAGGCAAAAACATTCAGTACTTC CASSKAGEGKNIQYF TRBJ2-4 - TRBV7-8 15 -
TGTGCCAGCAGTTTTTTTGGGGACAGCAACTACGAGCAGTACTTC CASSFFGDSNYEQYF TRBJ2-7 - TRBV27 15 TRBD1